These T cell receptor beta chains were read from a single sample in a study of blood T cell repertoires in COVID-19. Clones were sequenced by immunoSEQ multiplex PCR, and TCRdb holds only the in-frame ones, with some missing. The sample yields under 250,000 clones, 89% seen once. Specimen: peripheral blood. The receptor source for this set is a woman between 40 and 55 years old with acute or convalescent COVID-19. The conserved cysteine and the conserved F or W are not part of the CDR3 here. D genes are given only for firm matches. Expanded clones are given a class, and other clones once, few, many or no size at all.

d_gene	abundance	v_gene	j_gene	CDR3aa
TRBD1	-	TRBV19	TRBJ1-4	ASSKLQGDWEKLF
-	-	TRBV2	TRBJ1-6	ASSGVGSSYNSPLH
-	-	TRBV24-1	TRBJ1-5	ATSPRTESNQPQH
TRBD2	once	TRBV3-1/TRBV3-2	TRBJ2-5	ASRFRLAYGETQY
TRBD1	-	TRBV5-4	TRBJ1-4	ASSLGGDRGNEKLF
TRBD1	-	TRBV7-3	TRBJ1-6	ASSSYRGNNSPLH
-	medium-sized	TRBV6-4	TRBJ1-2	ASSDTPQGLYGYT
-	-	TRBV18	TRBJ1-2	ASSPYGGQGYT
TRBD2	-	TRBV27	TRBJ2-2	ASSKGPGGARTGELF
TRBD1	once	TRBV11-2	TRBJ2-2	ASSHNGVQGYTGELF
-	-	TRBV18	TRBJ2-3	ASSPVGRTDTQY
-	-	TRBV30	TRBJ1-5	AWSRRTGTNQPQH
-	-	TRBV5-1	TRBJ2-1	ASTDPAYLNYNEQF
-	-	TRBV11-1	TRBJ1-2	ASTTGGVFDGYT
-	-	TRBV7-9	TRBJ1-1	ASSLGQNTEAF
TRBD1	-	TRBV6-5	TRBJ2-1	ASRRDRGRPNEQF
TRBD2	-	TRBV4-1	TRBJ2-2	ARSRQVAGGTNTGELF
TRBD1	-	TRBV9	TRBJ1-2	ASSARTGARYGYT
-	-	TRBV12-3/TRBV12-4	TRBJ1-2	ASSRTAMGYT
-	-	TRBV6-6	TRBJ1-2	ASSSDRTYGYT
-	-	TRBV2	TRBJ2-1	ASSPRGVEQF
TRBD2	-	TRBV28	TRBJ2-1	ASSLLAGASYNEQF
TRBD1	-	TRBV6-1	TRBJ1-2	ASSEEGTGGVYGYT
TRBD1	few	TRBV5-8	TRBJ1-6	ASSLVPGGVESPLH
-	-	TRBV5-1	TRBJ2-1	ASSLAYGNEQF
-	-	TRBV10-2	TRBJ1-1	ASSEIHSGAEAF
-	-	TRBV24-1	TRBJ1-2	ATSDYRDNHGYT
-	-	TRBV19	TRBJ1-4	ASTPQGRSHEKLF
-	-	TRBV30	TRBJ1-6	AWRELQGSYNSPLH
-	-	TRBV7-3	TRBJ2-3	ASSLTGASTDTQY
-	-	TRBV4-1	TRBJ1-1	ASSRGHPGNTEAF
-	-	TRBV7-8	TRBJ2-2	ASSLLGLKTYGELF
-	-	TRBV2	TRBJ1-5	ASSAGGGYDQPQH
-	-	TRBV2	TRBJ1-2	ASSDGFRGYT
TRBD1	-	TRBV19	TRBJ1-1	ASTRGGMNTEAF
-	-	TRBV6-1	TRBJ1-6	ASSEGQNSPLH
-	-	TRBV9	TRBJ1-1	ASSVLRQPNTEAF
TRBD2	-	TRBV5-4	TRBJ2-3	ASSLVGGGYTDTQY
TRBD1	few	TRBV5-6	TRBJ1-5	ASSFHTTGNQPQH
-	-	TRBV3-1/TRBV3-2	TRBJ1-1	ASSQVQANTEAF
TRBD2	once	TRBV6-5	TRBJ2-5	ASSRLAGGGETQY
TRBD1	-	TRBV5-4	TRBJ2-5	ASSWTGKGETQY
-	-	TRBV7-9	TRBJ1-2	ASSSDTHYGYT